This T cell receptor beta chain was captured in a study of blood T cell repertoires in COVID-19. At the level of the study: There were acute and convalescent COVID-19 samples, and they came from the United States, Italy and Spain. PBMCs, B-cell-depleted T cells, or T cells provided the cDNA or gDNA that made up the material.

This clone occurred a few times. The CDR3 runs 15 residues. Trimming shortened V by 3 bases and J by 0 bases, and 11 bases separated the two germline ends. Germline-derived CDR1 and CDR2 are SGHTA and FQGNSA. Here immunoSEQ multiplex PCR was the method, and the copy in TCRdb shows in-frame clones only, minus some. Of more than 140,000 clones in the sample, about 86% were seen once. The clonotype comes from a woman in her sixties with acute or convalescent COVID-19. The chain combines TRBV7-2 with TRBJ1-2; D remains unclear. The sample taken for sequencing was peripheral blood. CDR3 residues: CASSFVNTANYGYTF. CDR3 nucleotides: TGTGCCAGCAGCTTCGTCAATACAGCTAACTATGGCTACACCTTC.